Described below is a single TCR beta chain sequence and its context. Its matching antigen is unknown. This sample is part of a study of T-cell memory formation after mild COVID-19. Study background: Clusters were largely donor specific.

TCRdb redid the calling of the 5' RACE reads with MiXCR, one entry per CDR3 protein. Of roughly 560,000 distinct CDR3 sequences listed, 20% are singletons. Findings of the study overall: Pre-infection memory carried some responding clones, suggesting that cross-reactive memory joined.

This receptor was obtained from an adult woman who had mild COVID-19 (a few samples of this study predate the infection). Cell type and time point are not known. Source material: PBMCs or a T cell subset sorted from them (not recorded which).

CDR3 nucleotide sequence: TGTGCCAGCAGGCACTATTCACAGGGGGGGAGCAATCAGCCCCAGCATTTT. Amino acids: CASRHYSQGGSNQPQHF. This chain connects TRBV6-2 or TRBV6-3 to TRBJ1-5; TRBD1 agrees at 8 bases. Germline lookup yields CDR1 MNHEY and CDR2 SVGEGT. The CDR3 covers 17 residues. Trimming removed 6 bases from V and 1 base from J; junction bases left unmatched: 11.